This T cell receptor beta chain was documented in a study of technical replicates of blood from four donors. Sequencing used immunoSEQ multiplex PCR; TCRdb keeps in-frame clones, though not all of them. The sample records 65,000 to 85,000 clones, about 96% being singletons. A single count supports this clone. The CDR3 totals 15 residues. The V gene's germline CDR1 is SGHRS and CDR2 YFSETQ. J lost 6 bases, V lost 3 bases, and 8 bases had no gene match. The source is a human donor in good health. The chain has TRBV5-1 and TRBJ2-7; 11 bases fit TRBD1. Input material: T cells isolated from PBMCs. Here the CDR3 DNA reads TGCGCCAGCAGCTCCTCCGGGACAGGGGGATTCGAGCAGTACTTC. Translating it yields CASSSSGTGGFEQYF.